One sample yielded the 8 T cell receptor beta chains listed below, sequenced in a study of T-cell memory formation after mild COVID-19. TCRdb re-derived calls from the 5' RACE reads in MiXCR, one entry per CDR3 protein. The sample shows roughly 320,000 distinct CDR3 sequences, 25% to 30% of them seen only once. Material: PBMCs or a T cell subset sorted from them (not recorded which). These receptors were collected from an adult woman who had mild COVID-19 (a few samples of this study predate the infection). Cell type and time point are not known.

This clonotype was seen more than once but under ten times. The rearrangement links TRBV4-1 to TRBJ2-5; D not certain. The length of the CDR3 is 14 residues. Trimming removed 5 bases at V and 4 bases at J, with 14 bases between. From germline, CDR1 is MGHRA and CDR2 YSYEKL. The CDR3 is CASSTRAIRETQYF. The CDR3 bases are TGCGCCAGCAGCACCCGGGCCATTAGAGAGACCCAGTACTTC.

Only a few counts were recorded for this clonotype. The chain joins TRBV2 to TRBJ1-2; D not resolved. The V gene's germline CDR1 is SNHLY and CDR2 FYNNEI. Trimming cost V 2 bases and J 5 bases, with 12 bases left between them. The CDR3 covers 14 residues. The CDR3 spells CASSEQLLGYGYTF. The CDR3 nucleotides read TGTGCCAGCAGTGAACAGCTTTTAGGGTATGGCTACACCTTC. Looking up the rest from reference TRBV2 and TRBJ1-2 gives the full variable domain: EPEVTQTPSHQVTQMGQEVILRCVPISNHLYFYWYRQILGQKVEFLVSFYNNEISEKSEIFDDQFSVERPDGSNFTLKIRSTKLEDSAMYFCASSEQLLGYGYTFGSGTRLTVV.

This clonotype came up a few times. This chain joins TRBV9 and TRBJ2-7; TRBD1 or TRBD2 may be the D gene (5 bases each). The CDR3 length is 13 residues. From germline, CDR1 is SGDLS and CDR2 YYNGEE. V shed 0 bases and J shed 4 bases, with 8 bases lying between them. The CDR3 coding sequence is TGTGCCAGCAGCGTAGGGGACGGTTACGAGCAGTACTTC. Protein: CASSVGDGYEQYF. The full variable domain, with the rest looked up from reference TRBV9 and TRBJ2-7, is DSGVTQTPKHLITATGQRVTLRCSPRSGDLSVYWYQQSLDQGLQFLIQYYNGEERAKGNILERFSAQQFPDLHSELNLSSLELGDSALYFCASSVGDGYEQYFGPGTRLTVT.

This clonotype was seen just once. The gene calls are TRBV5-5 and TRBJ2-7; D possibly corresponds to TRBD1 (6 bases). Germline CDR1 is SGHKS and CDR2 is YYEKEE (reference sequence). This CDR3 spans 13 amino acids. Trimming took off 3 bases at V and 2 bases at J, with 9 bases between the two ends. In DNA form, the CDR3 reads TGTGCCAGCAGCTACAGGGACCCCTACGAGCAGTACTTC. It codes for CASSYRDPYEQYF.

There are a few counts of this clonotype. The CDR3 DNA follows: TGTGCCACCCTGGGTAACAATGAGCAGTTCTTC. Its protein product is CATLGNNEQFF. The rearrangement uses TRBV28 and TRBJ2-1; D is uncertain. The CDR3 length is 11 residues. V was trimmed by 10 bases and J by 5 bases, leaving 9 bases between them. Germline V gene data show CDR1 as MDHEN and CDR2 as SYDVKM.

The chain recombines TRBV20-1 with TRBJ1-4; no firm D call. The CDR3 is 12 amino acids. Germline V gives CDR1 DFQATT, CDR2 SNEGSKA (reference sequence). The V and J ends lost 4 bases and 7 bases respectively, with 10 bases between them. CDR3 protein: CSATGKAEKLFF. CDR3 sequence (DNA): TGCAGTGCTACTGGGAAGGCTGAAAAACTGTTTTTT.

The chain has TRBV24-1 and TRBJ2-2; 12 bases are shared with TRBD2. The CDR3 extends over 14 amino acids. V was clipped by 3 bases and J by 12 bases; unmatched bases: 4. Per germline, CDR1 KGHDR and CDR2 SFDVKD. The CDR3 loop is CATSDRLAGDKLFF. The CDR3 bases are TGTGCCACCAGTGATCGACTAGCGGGAGATAAGCTGTTTTTT.

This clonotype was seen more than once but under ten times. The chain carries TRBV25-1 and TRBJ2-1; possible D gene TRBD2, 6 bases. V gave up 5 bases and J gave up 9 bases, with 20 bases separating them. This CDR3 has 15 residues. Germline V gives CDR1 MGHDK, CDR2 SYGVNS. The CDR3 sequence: CASSWGRRSLGEQFF. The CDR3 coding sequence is TGTGCCAGCAGTTGGGGGAGGAGATCTTTGGGTGAGCAGTTCTTC.